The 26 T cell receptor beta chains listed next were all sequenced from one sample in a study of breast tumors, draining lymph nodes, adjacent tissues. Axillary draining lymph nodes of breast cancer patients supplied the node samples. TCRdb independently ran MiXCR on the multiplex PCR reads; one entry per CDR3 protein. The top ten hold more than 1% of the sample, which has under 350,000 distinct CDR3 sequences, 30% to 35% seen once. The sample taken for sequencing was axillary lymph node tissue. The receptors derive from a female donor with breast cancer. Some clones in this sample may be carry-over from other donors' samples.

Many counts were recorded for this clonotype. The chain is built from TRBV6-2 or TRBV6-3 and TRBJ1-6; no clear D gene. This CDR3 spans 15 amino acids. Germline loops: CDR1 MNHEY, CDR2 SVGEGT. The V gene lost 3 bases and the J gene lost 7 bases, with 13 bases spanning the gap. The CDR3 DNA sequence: TGTGCCAGCAGTTATTCCCGGGCTGAGAATTCACCCCTCCACTTT. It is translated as CASSYSRAENSPLHF.

The CDR3 DNA sequence: TGTGCCAGCAGCTTAGGCGGGGCGGTCGCTTTCTTT. Translating it yields CASSLGGAVAFF. J is TRBJ1-1 and V is TRBV7-2, with a possible D match to TRBD1 (5 bases). In germline, CDR1 is SGHTA, CDR2 FQGNSA. The CDR3 has 12 residues. Trimming took off 1 base at V and 11 bases at J, with 11 bases between the two ends.

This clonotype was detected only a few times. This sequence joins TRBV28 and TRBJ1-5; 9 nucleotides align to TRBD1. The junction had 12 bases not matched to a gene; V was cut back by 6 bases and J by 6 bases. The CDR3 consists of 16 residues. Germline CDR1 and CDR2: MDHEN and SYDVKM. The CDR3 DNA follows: TGTGCCAGCAGAATTAATACAGGGGGCGGGGGTCAGCCCCAGCATTTT. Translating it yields CASRINTGGGGQPQHF.

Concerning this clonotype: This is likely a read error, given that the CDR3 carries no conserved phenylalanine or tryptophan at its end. The CDR3 DNA reads as TGCGCCAGCAGCCTGAACCGGGACAATGACCAGTTCCTC. Translated: CASSLNRDNDQFL. The rearrangement links TRBV5-1 to TRBJ2-1; D may be TRBD1 (6 bases). The CDR3 has 13 amino acids. CDR1 SGHRS and CDR2 YFSETQ come from the germline V gene.

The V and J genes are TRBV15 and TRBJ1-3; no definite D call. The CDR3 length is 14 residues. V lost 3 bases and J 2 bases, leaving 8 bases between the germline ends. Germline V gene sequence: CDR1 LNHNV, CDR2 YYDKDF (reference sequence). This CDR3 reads CATSSFAAGNTIYF. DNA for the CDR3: TGTGCCACCAGCAGCTTTGCGGCTGGAAACACCATATATTTT.

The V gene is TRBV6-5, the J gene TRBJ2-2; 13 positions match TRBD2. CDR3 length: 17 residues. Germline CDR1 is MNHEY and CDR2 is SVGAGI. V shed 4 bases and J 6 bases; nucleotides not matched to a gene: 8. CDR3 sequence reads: CASSFGLAGVFSGELFF. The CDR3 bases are TGTGCCAGCAGTTTCGGACTAGCGGGAGTTTTCTCCGGGGAGCTGTTTTTT.

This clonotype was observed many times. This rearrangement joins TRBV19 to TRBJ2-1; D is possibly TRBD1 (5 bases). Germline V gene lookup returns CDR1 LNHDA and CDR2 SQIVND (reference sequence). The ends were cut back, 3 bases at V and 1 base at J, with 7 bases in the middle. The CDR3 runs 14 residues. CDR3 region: CASSMQGSYNEQFF. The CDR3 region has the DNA TGTGCCAGTAGTATGCAGGGTTCCTACAATGAGCAGTTCTTC. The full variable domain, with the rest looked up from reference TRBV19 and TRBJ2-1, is DGGITQSPKYLFRKEGQNVTLSCEQNLNHDAMYWYRQDPGQGLRLIYYSQIVNDFQKGDIAEGYSVSREKKESFPLTVTSAQKNPTAFYLCASSMQGSYNEQFFGPGTRLTVL.

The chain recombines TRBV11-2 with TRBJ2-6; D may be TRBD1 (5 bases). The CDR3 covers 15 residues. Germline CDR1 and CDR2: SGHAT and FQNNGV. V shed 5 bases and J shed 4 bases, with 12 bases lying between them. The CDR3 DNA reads TGTGCCAGCAGCCTAGGGGCCGGAGGGGCCAACGTCCTGACTTTC. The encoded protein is CASSLGAGGANVLTF.

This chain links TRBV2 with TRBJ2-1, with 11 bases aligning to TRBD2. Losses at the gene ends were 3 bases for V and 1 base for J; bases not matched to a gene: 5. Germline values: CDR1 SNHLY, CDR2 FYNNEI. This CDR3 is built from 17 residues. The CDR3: CASSDTSGSGSYNEQFF. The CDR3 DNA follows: TGTGCCAGCAGTGATACTAGCGGGAGTGGGTCCTACAATGAGCAGTTCTTC.

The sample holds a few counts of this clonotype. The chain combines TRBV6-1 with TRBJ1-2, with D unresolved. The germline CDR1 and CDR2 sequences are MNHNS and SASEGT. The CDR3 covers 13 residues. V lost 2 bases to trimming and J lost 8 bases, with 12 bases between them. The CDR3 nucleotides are TGTGCCAGCAGTGAATTAGCCCGGATGGGCTACACCTTC. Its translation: CASSELARMGYTF.

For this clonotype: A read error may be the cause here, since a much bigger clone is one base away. The CDR3 region is CASGLLQADADTQYF. The CDR3 DNA reads TGTGCCAGCGGTTTACTCCAGGCGGATGCAGATACGCAGTATTTT. This chain joins TRBV12-3 or TRBV12-4 and TRBJ2-3, with unresolved D. The CDR3 covers 15 residues.

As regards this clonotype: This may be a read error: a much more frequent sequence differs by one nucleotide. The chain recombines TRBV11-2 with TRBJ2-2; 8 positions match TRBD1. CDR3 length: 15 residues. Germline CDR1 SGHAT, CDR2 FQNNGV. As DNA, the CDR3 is TGTGCCAGCAGCGCTTACAGGGGGAACACCGGGGAGCTGTCTTTT. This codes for CASSAYRGNTGELSF.

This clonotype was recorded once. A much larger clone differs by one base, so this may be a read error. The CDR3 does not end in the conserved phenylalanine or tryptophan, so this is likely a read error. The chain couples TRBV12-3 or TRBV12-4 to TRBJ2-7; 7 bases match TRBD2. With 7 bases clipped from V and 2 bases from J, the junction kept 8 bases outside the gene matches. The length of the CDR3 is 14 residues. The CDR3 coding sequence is TGTGCCAGCACTACCACTAGCGCCCCCTACGAGCAGTACCTC. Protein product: CASTTTSAPYEQYL.

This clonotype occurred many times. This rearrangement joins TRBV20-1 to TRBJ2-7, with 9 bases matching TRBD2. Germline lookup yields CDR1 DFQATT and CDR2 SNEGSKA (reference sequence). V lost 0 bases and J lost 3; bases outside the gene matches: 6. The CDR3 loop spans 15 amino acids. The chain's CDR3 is CSARDPSGIYYEQYF. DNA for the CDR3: TGCAGTGCTAGAGACCCTAGCGGGATATACTACGAGCAGTACTTC.

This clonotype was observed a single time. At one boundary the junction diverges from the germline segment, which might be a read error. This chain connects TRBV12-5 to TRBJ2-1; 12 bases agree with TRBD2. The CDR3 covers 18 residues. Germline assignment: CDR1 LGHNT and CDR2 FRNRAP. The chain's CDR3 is CAGGFVFLTSGRKNEQFF. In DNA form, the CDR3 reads TGTGCTGGTGGTTTCGTATTCTTGACTAGCGGGAGAAAAAATGAGCAGTTCTTC.

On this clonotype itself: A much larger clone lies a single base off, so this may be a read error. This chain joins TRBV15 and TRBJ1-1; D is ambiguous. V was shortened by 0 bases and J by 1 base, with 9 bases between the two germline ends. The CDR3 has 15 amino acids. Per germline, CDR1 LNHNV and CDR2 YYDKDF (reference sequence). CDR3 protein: CATSRDCGSNTEAFF. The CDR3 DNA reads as TGTGCCACCAGCAGAGATTGTGGTTCGAACACTGAAGCTTTCTTT.

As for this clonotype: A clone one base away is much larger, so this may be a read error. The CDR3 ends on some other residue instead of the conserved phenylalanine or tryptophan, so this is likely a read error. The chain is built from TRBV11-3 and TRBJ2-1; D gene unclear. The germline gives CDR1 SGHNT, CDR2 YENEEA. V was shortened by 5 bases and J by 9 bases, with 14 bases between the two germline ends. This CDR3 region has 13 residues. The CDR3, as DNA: TGTGCCAGCAGCCCCCGCCCAGTCGCTGAGCAGTTCCTC. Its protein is CASSPRPVAEQFL.

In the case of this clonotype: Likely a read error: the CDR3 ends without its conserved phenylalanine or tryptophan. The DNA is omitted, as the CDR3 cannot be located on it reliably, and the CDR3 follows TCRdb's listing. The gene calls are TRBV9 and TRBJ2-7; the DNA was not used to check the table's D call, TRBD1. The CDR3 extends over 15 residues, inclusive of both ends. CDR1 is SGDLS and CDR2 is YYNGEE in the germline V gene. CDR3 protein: CASSPPGGPYPTSST.

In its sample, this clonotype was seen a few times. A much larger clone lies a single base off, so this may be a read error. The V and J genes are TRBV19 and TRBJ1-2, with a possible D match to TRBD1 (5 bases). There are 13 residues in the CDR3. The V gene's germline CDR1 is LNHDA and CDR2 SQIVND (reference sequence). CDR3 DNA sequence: TGTGCCAGCCGAGCGGGGGAAATAGGTGGCTACGCCTTC. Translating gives CASRAGEIGGYAF.

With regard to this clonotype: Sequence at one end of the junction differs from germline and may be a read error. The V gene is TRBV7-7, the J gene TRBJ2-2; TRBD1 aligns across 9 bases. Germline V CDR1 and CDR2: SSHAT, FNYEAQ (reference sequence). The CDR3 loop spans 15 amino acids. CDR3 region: CASSPRTGATGEPFF. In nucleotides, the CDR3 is TGTGCTAGCAGCCCCAGGACAGGGGCAACCGGGGAGCCGTTTTTT.

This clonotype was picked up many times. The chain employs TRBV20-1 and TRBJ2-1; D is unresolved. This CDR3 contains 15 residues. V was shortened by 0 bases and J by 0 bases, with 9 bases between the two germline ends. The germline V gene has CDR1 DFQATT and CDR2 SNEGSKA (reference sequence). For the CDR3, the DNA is TGCAGTGCTAGAGAGCGGTCTAGCTCCTACAATGAGCAGTTCTTC. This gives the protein CSARERSSSYNEQFF.

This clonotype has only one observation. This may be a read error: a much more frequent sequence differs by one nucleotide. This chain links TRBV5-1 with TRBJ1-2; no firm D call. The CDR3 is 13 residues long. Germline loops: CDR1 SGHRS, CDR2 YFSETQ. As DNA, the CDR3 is TGCGTCAGCAGCCTCACCGGCCGCTATGGCTACACCTTC. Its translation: CVSSLTGRYGYTF.

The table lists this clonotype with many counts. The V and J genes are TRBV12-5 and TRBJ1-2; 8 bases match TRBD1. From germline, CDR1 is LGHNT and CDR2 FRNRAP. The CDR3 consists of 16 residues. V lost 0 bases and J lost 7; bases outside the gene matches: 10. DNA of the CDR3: TGTGCTAGTGGTTTGGTCACCGCCGGGACAGGATTTGGCTACACCTTC. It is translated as CASGLVTAGTGFGYTF.

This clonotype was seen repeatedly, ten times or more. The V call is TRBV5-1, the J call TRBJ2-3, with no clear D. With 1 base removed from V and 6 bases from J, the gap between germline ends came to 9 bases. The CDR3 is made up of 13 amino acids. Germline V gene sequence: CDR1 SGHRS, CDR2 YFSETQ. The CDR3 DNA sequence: TGCGCCAGCAGCTTGCAACTTTTGGATACGCAGTATTTT. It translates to CASSLQLLDTQYF.

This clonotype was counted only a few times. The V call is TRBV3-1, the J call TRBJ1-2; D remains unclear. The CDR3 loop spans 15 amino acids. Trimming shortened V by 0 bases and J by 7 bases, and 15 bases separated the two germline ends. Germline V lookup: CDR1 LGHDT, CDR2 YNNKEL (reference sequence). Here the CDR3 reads CASSQDPTYLSGYTF. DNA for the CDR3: TGTGCCAGCAGCCAAGATCCTACCTACCTTAGTGGCTACACCTTC. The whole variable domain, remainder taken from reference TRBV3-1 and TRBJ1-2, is DTAVSQTPKYLVTQMGNDKSIKCEQNLGHDTMYWYKQDSKKFLKIMFSYNNKELIINETVPNRFSPKSPDKAHLNLHINSLELGDSAVYFCASSQDPTYLSGYTFGSGTRLTVV.

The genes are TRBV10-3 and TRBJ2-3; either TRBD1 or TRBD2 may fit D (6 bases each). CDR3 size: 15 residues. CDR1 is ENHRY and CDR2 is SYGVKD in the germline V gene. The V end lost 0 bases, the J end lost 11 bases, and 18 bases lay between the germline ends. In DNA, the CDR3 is TGTGCCATCAGTGAGTCGGGGGGCACGGGGAATGAGCAGTATTTT. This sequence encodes CAISESGGTGNEQYF.